This T cell receptor (beta chain) was retrieved from a study of CD8+CD57+ T cells in acquired aplastic anemia. About the research overall: DNA per sorted CD4+ or CD8+ sample ranged about 0.17 to 30 ug, averaging about 3 ug.

The study profiled TCR beta VDJ and CDR3 using genomic DNA as template. TCRdb used MiXCR to reprocess the reads, holding one entry per CDR3 protein. The sample includes roughly 170,000 distinct CDR3 sequences, 55% to 80% seen only once; the top ten take around 45%. This clonotype was detected only a few times. V gave up 4 bases and J gave up 4 bases; unmatched junction bases: 4. The CDR3 consists of 14 residues. Germline-derived CDR1 and CDR2 are SNHLY and FYNNEI. This sequence originates from a human donor in good health. What was sequenced was sorted CD4+, CD8+, or CD8+CD57+ T cells (not recorded which) from PBMCs. J is TRBJ2-3 and V is TRBV2, with TRBD2 identical over 8 bases. The CDR3 here is CASSGGLAPDTQYF. Here the CDR3 DNA reads TGTGCCAGCAGTGGAGGACTAGCCCCAGATACGCAGTATTTT.